These 17 T cell receptor beta chains were all obtained from the same sample, sequenced in a study of blood T cell repertoires in COVID-19. The data were produced by immunoSEQ multiplex PCR, yet TCRdb's version contains in-frame clones alone and is incomplete. The sample records roughly 200,000 clones, approximately 90% being singletons. The specimen sequenced was peripheral blood. Receptors were obtained from a man aged 50 or older with COVID-19, enrolled during active disease.

This chain links TRBV3-1 (or the pseudogene TRBV3-2) with TRBJ2-3, with a tentative D call TRBD2 (6 bases). Germline assignment: CDR1 LGHDT and CDR2 YNNKEL (reference sequence). V lost 3 bases and J 10 bases, leaving 17 bases between the germline ends. The CDR3 has 14 amino acids. The CDR3 protein is CASSQASGTAAQYF. The CDR3 DNA is TGTGCCAGCAGCCAGGCCTCCGGGACTGCAGCGCAGTATTTT.

The rearrangement links TRBV5-1 to TRBJ1-4; 7 bases map to TRBD1. Germline V CDR1 and CDR2: SGHRS, YFSETQ. CDR3 length: 15 amino acids. The trim removed 3 bases at V and 7 bases at J, leaving 9 bases unmatched. The CDR3 nucleotides read TGCGCCAGCAGCTCCCAGACAGGGAAGGGTGAAAAACTGTTTTTT. It codes for CASSSQTGKGEKLFF.

This chain connects TRBV5-4 to TRBJ2-2; 7 bases agree with TRBD1. Germline V lookup: CDR1 SGHNT, CDR2 YYREEE (reference sequence). Trimming cost V 4 bases and J 0 bases; bases outside gene matches: 15. The CDR3 contains 19 residues. The CDR3 here is CASSHGQASLLSNTGELFF. Written as DNA, the CDR3 is TGTGCCAGCAGCCATGGACAGGCTAGCCTCCTTTCGAACACCGGGGAGCTGTTTTTT. Variable domain in full (rest from reference TRBV5-4 and TRBJ2-2): ETGVTQSPTHLIKTRGQQVTLRCSSQSGHNTVSWYQQALGQGPQFIFQYYREEENGRGNFPPRFSGLQFPNYSSELNVNALELDDSALYLCASSHGQASLLSNTGELFFGEGSRLTVL.

V usage is TRBV19 and J usage is TRBJ2-1, with 7 bases aligning to TRBD2. The trim removed 3 bases at V and 10 bases at J, leaving 9 bases unmatched. Germline-derived CDR1 and CDR2 are LNHDA and SQIVND (reference sequence). The length of the CDR3 is 14 residues. This CDR3 reads CASSIVAGPGEQFF. As DNA, the CDR3 is TGTGCCAGTAGTATTGTAGCGGGCCCAGGGGAGCAGTTCTTC.

The CDR3 nucleotides read TGTGCCATCCCCCGGGGACAGGCATCTTCCTACGAGCAGTACTTC. Translating gives CAIPRGQASSYEQYF. The chain carries TRBV24-1 and TRBJ2-7; 8 nucleotides match TRBD1. The CDR3 covers 15 residues. The V and J ends lost 11 bases and 1 base, in that order; junction bases with no gene match: 12. Germline CDR1 and CDR2: KGHDR and SFDVKD.

This clone showed up just a few times. The chain has TRBV29-1 and TRBJ1-4; perhaps TRBD1 as D (5 bases). CDR3 length equals 12 residues. The germline gives CDR1 SQVTM, CDR2 ANQGSEA. V was cut by 5 bases and J by 5 bases, with 9 bases left in between. The CDR3 DNA reads as TGCAGCGTTTCTGGGGGGAATGAAAAACTGTTTTTT. It is translated as CSVSGGNEKLFF.

The chain employs TRBV27 and TRBJ1-5; D remains ambiguous. V lost 7 bases and J lost 0, with 7 bases in between. Germline-derived CDR1 and CDR2 are MNHEY and SMNVEV (reference sequence). This CDR3 region has 13 residues. Written as DNA, the CDR3 is TGTGCCAGCAAACAGAATAGCAATCAGCCCCAGCATTTT. It specifies CASKQNSNQPQHF.

The J gene is TRBJ2-1, the V gene TRBV5-1, with 7 bases aligning to TRBD2. There are 15 residues in the CDR3. Germline assignment: CDR1 SGHRS and CDR2 YFSETQ. The junction had 6 bases not matched to a gene; V was cut back by 4 bases and J by 2 bases. CDR3 region: CASSTSSGTYNEQFF. The CDR3 region has the DNA TGCGCCAGCAGCACCTCTAGCGGCACCTACAATGAGCAGTTCTTC. The whole variable domain, remainder taken from reference TRBV5-1 and TRBJ2-1, is KAGVTQTPRYLIKTRGQQVTLSCSPISGHRSVSWYQQTPGQGLQFLFEYFSETQRNKGNFPGRFSGRQFSNSRSEMNVSTLELGDSALYLCASSTSSGTYNEQFFGPGTRLTVL.

The chain is built from TRBV5-1 and TRBJ2-7; D might be TRBD1 (6 bases). Germline lookup yields CDR1 SGHRS and CDR2 YFSETQ. This CDR3 is built from 14 residues. V was clipped by 3 bases and J by 3 bases, with 13 bases between them. The CDR3 DNA reads as TGCGCCAGCAGCTCTTCCCCAGGGGACTACGAGCAGTACTTC. Translated, it gives CASSSSPGDYEQYF.

V gene TRBV4-1 combines with J gene TRBJ1-1, with TRBD1 as a possible D gene (5 bases). The CDR3 is 14 amino acids. Trimming removed 0 bases at V and 6 bases at J, with 11 bases between. Germline CDR1 is MGHRA and CDR2 is YSYEKL. The CDR3, as DNA: TGCGCCAGCAGCCAAGATCCAGGGTCCGCTGAAGCTTTCTTT. Encoded protein: CASSQDPGSAEAFF.

The chain couples TRBV5-6 to TRBJ1-3; TRBD1 matches 11 bases. CDR1 and CDR2 from the germline V gene are SGHDT and YYEEEE. This CDR3 comprises 16 residues. The trim removed 4 bases at V and 1 base at J, leaving 4 bases unmatched. The DNA for the CDR3 is TGTGCCAGCAGCATAGGACAGGGGGCGTCTGGAAACACCATATATTTT. Translated, it gives CASSIGQGASGNTIYF.

The chain couples TRBV14 to TRBJ2-7; a weak D match, TRBD2 (5 bases). V shed 1 base and J shed 3 bases, with 10 bases lying between them. Germline loops: CDR1 SGHDN, CDR2 FVKESK. The CDR3 runs to 14 residues. The DNA of the CDR3 is TGTGCCAGCAGCCAAGTGATAGGGAGCTACGAGCAGTACTTC. Its protein product is CASSQVIGSYEQYF. The complete variable domain, with remaining parts taken from reference TRBV14 and TRBJ2-7, reads EAGVTQFPSHSVIEKGQTVTLRCDPISGHDNLYWYRRVMGKEIKFLLHFVKESKQDESGMPNNRFLAERTGGTYSTLKVQPAELEDSGVYFCASSQVIGSYEQYFGPGTRLTVT.

The chain couples TRBV24-1 to TRBJ2-1; 8 bases fit TRBD1. The CDR3 length is 16 residues. The V gene's germline CDR1 is KGHDR and CDR2 SFDVKD. The ends lost 4 bases at V and 2 bases at J; junction bases unmatched: 6. In DNA, the CDR3 is TGTGCCACCAGTGACTCGGACAGGGTACCCTACAATGAGCAGTTCTTC. Amino acid sequence: CATSDSDRVPYNEQFF.

The chain joins TRBV7-9 to TRBJ2-3; 10 nucleotides agree with TRBD2. This CDR3 is built from 16 residues. Germline V gives CDR1 SEHNR, CDR2 FQNEAQ (reference sequence). V lost 4 bases and J lost 0; bases outside the gene matches: 4. CDR3 region: CASSSVAGGSTDTQYF. DNA of the CDR3: TGTGCCAGCAGCTCTGTAGCGGGGGGAAGCACAGATACGCAGTATTTT.

This clone appeared once. Other DNA variants within this sample encode the same CDR3. V and J are TRBV5-5 and TRBJ1-6; TRBD1 matches at 8 bases. Germline CDR1 and CDR2: SGHKS and YYEKEE (reference sequence). The CDR3 consists of 19 residues. The CDR3 reads CPTSNGGQGAGSYNSPLHF. Here the CDR3 DNA reads TGTCCCACCAGCAACGGGGGGCAGGGGGCGGGCTCCTATAATTCACCCCTCCACTTT.

This chain links TRBV5-1 with TRBJ1-6; maybe TRBD1 (6 bases). Germline assignment: CDR1 SGHRS and CDR2 YFSETQ. V was cut by 0 bases and J by 9 bases, with 13 bases left in between. The CDR3 length is 15 residues. CDR3 loop: CASSLGSGDSSPLHF. DNA for the CDR3: TGCGCCAGCAGCTTGGGTTCAGGGGATAGTTCACCCCTCCACTTT.

The chain is built from TRBV19 and TRBJ2-7, with a weak D call TRBD2 (6 bases). The germline V and J ends were trimmed by 3 bases and 2 bases, with 20 bases remaining between them. The length of the CDR3 is 17 residues. Germline V gene lookup returns CDR1 LNHDA and CDR2 SQIVND (reference sequence). The CDR3 nucleotides are TGTGCCAGTAGTATCCGCGGGACCGGAACAGGTACCTACGAGCAGTACTTC. The encoded protein is CASSIRGTGTGTYEQYF.